The 3 T cell receptor beta chains given below trace back to one sample, sequenced in a study of cytomegalovirus exposure and HLA in healthy donors. TCRdb keeps only in-frame clones here, not all; method: immunoSEQ multiplex PCR. This sample has 250,000 to 400,000 clones, with roughly 90% found just once. The sample taken for sequencing was PBMCs. All receptors derive from a man in his thirties or forties in good health and CMV-seronegative.

V is TRBV9 and J is TRBJ1-5, with 11 positions matching TRBD1. The CDR3 spans 19 residues. V was clipped by 0 bases and J by 0 bases; unmatched bases: 8. Germline V gene data show CDR1 as SGDLS and CDR2 as YYNGEE. This CDR3 is CASSVGTGGTHYSNQPQHF. Here the CDR3 DNA reads TGTGCCAGCAGCGTAGGGACAGGGGGCACCCACTATAGCAATCAGCCCCAGCATTTT.

The rearrangement links TRBV27 to TRBJ2-3; 9 positions agree with TRBD1. CDR1 and CDR2 from the germline V gene are MNHEY and SMNVEV (reference sequence). The CDR3 is made up of 15 amino acids. The trim removed 5 bases at V and 6 bases at J, leaving 9 bases unmatched. The CDR3 DNA follows: TGTGCCAGCAGTCTACAGGGGGCCCACGGTGATACGCAGTATTTT. Translation gives CASSLQGAHGDTQYF.

This chain joins TRBV7-9 and TRBJ1-1; D possibly corresponds to TRBD1 (5 bases). V lost 5 bases and J 11 bases, leaving 9 bases between the germline ends. CDR1 is SEHNR and CDR2 is FQNEAQ in the germline V gene (reference sequence). The CDR3 extends over 10 amino acids. The CDR3 loop reads CASSQKGAFF. CDR3 DNA sequence: TGTGCCAGCAGCCAAAAGGGGGCTTTCTTT.